The entry below describes one T cell receptor beta chain. HIV-negative, healthy adults without recent acute infections or vaccinations were the donors. All the donors were Caucasian adults who lived in Nashville, Tennessee. Original data processing: Sequence data from immunoSEQ were junction-only and lacked quality scores; consequently, filtering differed. Assay used: immunoSEQ multiplex PCR; TCRdb lists only in-frame clones, some missing. The V and J calls and clone size come from that table; D and trimming were worked out from the DNA. Here the sample spans under 650,000 clones, 90% to 97% being singletons. These data originate in a study of shared clonotypes between healthy human individuals. Losses at the gene ends were 1 base for V and 5 bases for J; bases not matched to a gene: 7. Germline V gene data show CDR1 as LGHNA and CDR2 as YNFKEQ. This CDR3 has 16 amino acids.

What was sequenced was naive CD4+ T cells sorted from blood. Subset meaning: CD45RA+ positively selected. The chain is built from TRBV4-2 and TRBJ2-1; 8 positions agree with TRBD2. The receptor comes from a woman aged 25 to 39 in good health. The CDR3 reads CASSQGAAGANNEQFF. For the CDR3, the DNA is TGTGCCAGCAGCCAAGGAGCAGCGGGAGCAAACAATGAGCAGTTCTTC.